The 5 T cell receptor beta chains presented below share a single source sample, sequenced in a study of shared clonotypes between healthy human individuals. Sequencing used immunoSEQ multiplex PCR; TCRdb keeps in-frame clones, though not all of them. This sample has a few million clones, with more than 80% found just once. The source material was naive CD4+ T cells sorted from blood. This sample's subset: CD45RA+ positively selected. The receptors derive from a man between 18 and 29 years old in good health.

This clone was detected only once. V and J are TRBV6-1 and TRBJ2-7; 10 positions match TRBD2. Germline assignment: CDR1 MNHNS and CDR2 SASEGT. The CDR3 loop spans 14 amino acids. Trimming took 7 bases from V and 7 from J; bases not matched to a gene: 10. CDR3 DNA sequence: TGTGCCAGCAAGAGGACTAGCGGCAGATGGGAGCAGTACTTC. Translation: CASKRTSGRWEQYF.

V usage is TRBV25-1 and J usage is TRBJ2-2; the D gene is possibly TRBD1 (5 bases). Germline CDR1 and CDR2: MGHDK and SYGVNS. Trimming cost V 3 bases and J 3 bases, with 14 bases left between them. The CDR3 contains 16 residues. The CDR3 sequence: CASSEWQGRDTGELFF. CDR3 nucleotides: TGTGCCAGCAGTGAGTGGCAGGGTAGGGACACCGGGGAGCTGTTTTTT.

Comments on this clone: Other DNA sequences in the same sample also yield this CDR3. CDR3 bases: TGTGCCAGCAGCTCAACGAGGGGAAGCACAGATACGCAGTATTTT. Residues: CASSSTRGSTDTQYF. The chain employs TRBV7-9 and TRBJ2-3, with D possibly called TRBD1 or TRBD2 (5 bases each). This CDR3 has 15 amino acids. The germline CDR1 and CDR2 sequences are SEHNR and FQNEAQ (reference sequence). Trimming removed 4 bases at V and 0 bases at J, with 11 bases between.

The chain joins TRBV5-1 to TRBJ2-3, with 8 bases that match TRBD1. Per germline, CDR1 SGHRS and CDR2 YFSETQ. V lost 2 bases and J lost 6; bases outside the gene matches: 5. There are 14 residues in the CDR3. CDR3 sequence: CASSLGTGSDTQYF. The CDR3 DNA follows: TGCGCCAGCAGCTTAGGGACAGGTTCCGATACGCAGTATTTT.

The CDR3: CASSLEGGSLYEQYF. In DNA, the CDR3 is TGTGCCAGCAGCTTGGAGGGCGGGAGCTTGTACGAGCAGTACTTC. The chain carries TRBV5-4 and TRBJ2-7, with 7 bases that match TRBD2. The CDR3 consists of 15 residues. V trimming: 0 bases; J trimming: 4 bases; junction bases outside the gene matches: 7. Germline lookup yields CDR1 SGHNT and CDR2 YYREEE (reference sequence).